Presented here are 5 T cell receptor beta chains from one specimen sequenced in a study of blood T cell repertoires in COVID-19. Using immunoSEQ multiplex PCR, the repertoire was profiled, and TCRdb retains in-frame clones only, with some absent. Of 250,000 or so clones listed, around 89% were seen once; the top ten hold 2% to 3%. The sequenced sample was PBMCs or T cells enriched from blood (not recorded which). All receptors derive from a woman aged 40 to 50 with acute COVID-19.

The V gene is TRBV6-5, the J gene TRBJ2-1; 9 nucleotides align to TRBD1. V lost 0 bases and J lost 5; bases outside the gene matches: 5. The CDR3 is 16 residues long. Germline loops: CDR1 MNHEY, CDR2 SVGAGI. CDR3: CASSYSGQGKDNEQFF. CDR3 nucleotides: TGTGCCAGCAGTTACTCGGGACAGGGAAAGGACAATGAGCAGTTCTTC.

This sequence joins TRBV19 and TRBJ2-2, with 7 nucleotides matching TRBD1. V dropped 6 bases and J dropped 7; count of bases not matched to a gene: 14. The CDR3 runs to 16 residues. CDR1 is LNHDA, CDR2 SQIVND, per germline (reference sequence). In DNA, the CDR3 is TGTGCCAGTAGGGACAGGCTCAGTGGTAGTGGCGGGGAGCTGTTTTTT. Protein product: CASRDRLSGSGGELFF. The full variable domain, its missing parts supplied by reference TRBV19 and TRBJ2-2, is DGGITQSPKYLFRKEGQNVTLSCEQNLNHDAMYWYRQDPGQGLRLIYYSQIVNDFQKGDIAEGYSVSREKKESFPLTVTSAQKNPTAFYLCASRDRLSGSGGELFFGEGSRLTVL.

This clone was detected only once. This chain connects TRBV11-2 to TRBJ2-1, with a possible D match to TRBD2 (5 bases). V lost 6 bases, J lost 1 base, and 10 bases lay in between. Germline V gives CDR1 SGHAT, CDR2 FQNNGV. This CDR3 has 14 amino acids. The CDR3 is CASRLVMSYNEQFF. The CDR3 nucleotides read TGTGCCAGCAGACTAGTTATGTCCTACAATGAGCAGTTCTTC.

The rearrangement joins TRBV7-9 to TRBJ1-6, with D possibly matching TRBD1 (5 bases). Deletions cut 7 bases from V and 0 bases from J, with 13 bases between. Per germline, CDR1 SEHNR and CDR2 FQNEAQ (reference sequence). The CDR3 sequence is 16 residues long. This CDR3 reads CASNLRGSSYNSPLHF. The CDR3 coding sequence is TGTGCCAGCAACCTTAGGGGTAGCTCCTATAATTCACCCCTCCACTTT.

The genes are TRBV7-2 and TRBJ1-5; 10 bases map to TRBD1. Trimming at V came to 5 bases and at J to 4 bases, leaving 5 bases not matched to a gene. The CDR3 runs to 15 residues. Germline CDR1 SGHTA, CDR2 FQGNSA. The CDR3 DNA sequence: TGTGCCAGCAGCCCGGAGGGACAGGGGAATCAGCCCCAGCATTTT. Translated, it gives CASSPEGQGNQPQHF. Variable domain in full (rest from reference TRBV7-2 and TRBJ1-5): GAGVSQSPSNKVTEKGKDVELRCDPISGHTALYWYRQSLGQGLEFLIYFQGNSAPDKSGLPSDRFSAERTGGSVSTLTIQRTQQEDSAVYLCASSPEGQGNQPQHFGDGTRLSIL.